This entry lists 12 T cell receptor beta chains sequenced from one sample in a study of cytomegalovirus exposure and HLA in healthy donors. Here immunoSEQ multiplex PCR was the method, and the copy in TCRdb shows in-frame clones only, minus some. The data show 100,000 or so clones, with 86% seen just once and 4% held by the top ten. Source material: PBMCs. The receptors shown here come from a woman under 30 in good health and CMV-seropositive.

V is TRBV6-6 and J is TRBJ1-2; 8 bases fit TRBD1. Trimming removed 6 bases from V and 8 bases from J; junction bases left unmatched: 11. The CDR3 loop spans 14 amino acids. Looked up from germline, CDR1 is MNHNY and CDR2 is SVGAGI (reference sequence). CDR3 bases: TGTGCCAGCAGCTCCAACAGGGGGGAAAAGGGCTACACCTTC. This translates into CASSSNRGEKGYTF.

The rearrangement uses TRBV5-6 and TRBJ1-5; 10 positions agree with TRBD1. CDR1 is SGHDT and CDR2 is YYEEEE in the germline V gene. V was clipped by 4 bases and J by 9 bases; unmatched bases: 10. The CDR3 totals 15 residues. The DNA for the CDR3 is TGTGCCAGCAGCCCACAGGGACAGGGGATATGGCCCCAGCATTTT. It encodes CASSPQGQGIWPQHF.

The J gene is TRBJ2-5, the V gene TRBV6-6; D is undetermined. In germline, CDR1 is MNHNY, CDR2 SVGAGI (reference sequence). V dropped 5 bases and J dropped 2 bases, with 3 bases sitting between them. This CDR3 has 11 amino acids. Written as DNA, the CDR3 is TGTGCCAGCAGTCCACAAGAGACCCAGTACTTC. Translated, it gives CASSPQETQYF.

DNA of the CDR3: TGCGCCAGCAGCCAAGATTTGGGAGCTAACTACGAGCAGTACTTC. Its translation is CASSQDLGANYEQYF. This sequence joins TRBV4-1 and TRBJ2-7; TRBD2 might be the D (5 bases). Germline-derived CDR1 and CDR2 are MGHRA and YSYEKL. Deletions cut 0 bases from V and 3 bases from J, with 12 bases between. The CDR3 has 15 residues.

The rearrangement joins TRBV6-1 to TRBJ2-7; 9 bases map to TRBD1. This CDR3 is built from 15 residues. CDR1 MNHNS and CDR2 SASEGT come from the germline V gene. The V segment lost 8 bases and the J segment 7 bases; nucleotides outside the gene matches: 15. CDR3 in amino acids: CASALGWTGAREQYF. Written as DNA, the CDR3 is TGTGCCAGCGCCCTAGGATGGACAGGGGCCAGGGAGCAGTACTTC.

This sequence joins TRBV10-1 and TRBJ2-7, with TRBD2 as a possible D gene (5 bases). Germline V gene lookup returns CDR1 WNHNN and CDR2 SYGVQD (reference sequence). The CDR3 is 15 amino acids. V gave up 7 bases and J gave up 0 bases, with 16 bases separating them. The CDR3: CASTKLRESSYEQYF. The CDR3 nucleotides are TGCGCCAGCACTAAACTCCGGGAAAGCTCCTACGAGCAGTACTTC.

J is TRBJ1-2 and V is TRBV5-4, with 8 nucleotides matching TRBD1. V trimming: 1 base; J trimming: 6 bases; junction bases outside the gene matches: 2. This CDR3 is 13 amino acids long. Germline CDR1 reads SGHNT; CDR2 reads YYREEE (reference sequence). Here the CDR3 DNA reads TGTGCCAGCAGCTTGACAGGGGGGAATGGCTACACCTTC. This translates into CASSLTGGNGYTF. Combining the CDR3 with reference TRBV5-4 and TRBJ1-2 gives the whole variable domain ETGVTQSPTHLIKTRGQQVTLRCSSQSGHNTVSWYQQALGQGPQFIFQYYREEENGRGNFPPRFSGLQFPNYSSELNVNALELDDSALYLCASSLTGGNGYTFGSGTRLTVV.

The rearrangement joins TRBV19 to TRBJ2-7; TRBD1 agrees at 8 bases. The CDR3 is 14 amino acids. Trimming took 4 bases from V and 6 from J; bases not matched to a gene: 8. Looked up from germline, CDR1 is LNHDA and CDR2 is SQIVND (reference sequence). This chain's CDR3 is CASSSGQGGREQYF. The DNA for the CDR3 is TGTGCCAGTAGTAGTGGACAGGGAGGCCGCGAGCAGTACTTC. The full variable domain, in which reference TRBV19 and TRBJ2-7 provide the parts outside the CDR3, is DGGITQSPKYLFRKEGQNVTLSCEQNLNHDAMYWYRQDPGQGLRLIYYSQIVNDFQKGDIAEGYSVSREKKESFPLTVTSAQKNPTAFYLCASSSGQGGREQYFGPGTRLTVT.

The V gene is TRBV7-6, the J gene TRBJ1-1, with 9 bases identical to TRBD1. V lost 5 bases and J lost 3; bases outside the gene matches: 10. This CDR3 is built from 16 residues. The germline V gene has CDR1 SGHVS and CDR2 FNYEAQ. This CDR3 reads CASSLTPGQGHTEAFF. The DNA for the CDR3 is TGTGCCAGCAGCCTAACACCAGGACAGGGGCACACTGAAGCTTTCTTT.

The chain carries TRBV5-1 and TRBJ2-5; TRBD2 aligns across 11 bases. The CDR3 length is 18 residues. Germline values: CDR1 SGHRS, CDR2 YFSETQ. Losses at the gene ends were 4 bases for V and 2 bases for J; bases not matched to a gene: 13. The DNA for the CDR3 is TGCGCCAGCAGCCCTACTAGCGGGGGCCGACCGAATCAAGAGACCCAGTACTTC. Protein: CASSPTSGGRPNQETQYF.

This chain's CDR3 is CASSEMGQGVYNEQFF. As DNA, the CDR3 is TGCGCCAGCAGCGAAATGGGACAGGGGGTTTACAATGAGCAGTTCTTC. The chain employs TRBV10-2 and TRBJ2-1, with 11 bases aligning to TRBD1. After removal of 6 bases from V and 4 bases from J, the junction contained 8 bases not matched to a gene. This CDR3 is built from 16 residues. Germline CDR1 is WSHSY and CDR2 is SAAADI.

The J gene is TRBJ2-1, the V gene TRBV6-4; weak D call: TRBD2 (5 bases). CDR1 and CDR2 (germline): MRHNA, SNTAGT. The CDR3 runs 15 residues. The V end was cut by 2 bases, the J end by 7 bases, with 15 bases between. The CDR3 nucleotides are TGTGCCAGCAGTGACACACTCCGGGGAAAGAATGAGCAGTTCTTC. It translates to CASSDTLRGKNEQFF.